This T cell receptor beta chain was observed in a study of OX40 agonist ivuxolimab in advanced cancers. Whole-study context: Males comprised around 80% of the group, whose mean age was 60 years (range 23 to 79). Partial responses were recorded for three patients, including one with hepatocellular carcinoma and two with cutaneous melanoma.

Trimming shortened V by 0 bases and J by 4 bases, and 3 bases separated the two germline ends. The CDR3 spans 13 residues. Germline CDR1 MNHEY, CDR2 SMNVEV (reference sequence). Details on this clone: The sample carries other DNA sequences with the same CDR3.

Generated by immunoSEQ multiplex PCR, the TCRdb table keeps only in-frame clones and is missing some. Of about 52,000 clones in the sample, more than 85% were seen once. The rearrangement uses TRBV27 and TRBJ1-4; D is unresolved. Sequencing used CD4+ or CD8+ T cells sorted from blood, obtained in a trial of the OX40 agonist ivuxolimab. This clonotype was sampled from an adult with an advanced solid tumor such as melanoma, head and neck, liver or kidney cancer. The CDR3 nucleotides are TGTGCCAGCAGTTTATCGTTTAATGAAAAACTGTTTTTT. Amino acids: CASSLSFNEKLFF.